Following are 18 T cell receptor beta chains from one sample sequenced in a study of cytomegalovirus exposure and HLA in healthy donors. PCR involved 60 Vbeta and 13 Jbeta primers. Clones were sequenced by immunoSEQ multiplex PCR, and TCRdb holds only the in-frame ones, with some missing. Among roughly 240,000 clones listed, about 88% were seen once. Material: PBMCs. The receptors were gathered from a girl aged 2 to 10 in good health and CMV-seronegative.

Only one count was recorded for this clone. The CDR3 here is CASSESTVSGANVLTF. For the CDR3, the DNA is TGCGCCAGCAGTGAGTCGACAGTCTCTGGGGCCAACGTCCTGACTTTC. This chain links TRBV10-1 with TRBJ2-6; D might be TRBD1 (5 bases). Between the trimmed V and J ends, which lost 0 bases and 0 bases, there was a span of 6 bases. Germline values: CDR1 WNHNN, CDR2 SYGVQD (reference sequence). The CDR3 length is 16 residues.

The chain carries TRBV4-1 and TRBJ2-3; TRBD1 is a possible D gene (5 bases). Germline V gene data show CDR1 as MGHRA and CDR2 as YSYEKL. The CDR3 has 15 residues. V shed 3 bases and J shed 1 base, with 11 bases lying between them. The CDR3 loop is CASSHRASGTDTQYF. The CDR3 bases are TGCGCCAGCAGCCACAGGGCTTCAGGCACAGATACGCAGTATTTT.

Of note for this clone: Other DNA sequences in this specimen translate into the identical CDR3. V and J are TRBV10-3 and TRBJ2-7; the D gene is possibly TRBD2 (6 bases). CDR1 is ENHRY and CDR2 is SYGVKD in the germline V gene. There are 12 residues in the CDR3. With 8 bases removed from V and 2 bases from J, the gap between germline ends came to 10 bases. The CDR3 sequence is CAIGGTAYEQYF. CDR3 DNA sequence: TGTGCCATCGGCGGGACCGCCTACGAGCAGTACTTC.

This clone was counted only a few times. This rearrangement joins TRBV29-1 to TRBJ2-7; 9 nucleotides match TRBD1. This CDR3 is built from 12 residues. Trimming took 8 bases from V and 6 from J; bases not matched to a gene: 8. Germline-derived CDR1 and CDR2 are SQVTM and ANQGSEA. CDR3 sequence: CSIRGQGGEQYF. Here the CDR3 DNA reads TGCAGCATTCGGGGACAGGGAGGCGAGCAGTACTTC.

This chain links TRBV23-1 with TRBJ2-5, with TRBD1 matching over 8 bases. The better agreement between TRBJ2-7 and the DNA end casts doubt on the J call. TRBV23-1 is an ORF; its function is uncertain. The length of the CDR3 is 16 residues. CDR3 protein: CATPWSLGQGTYEQYF. The CDR3 nucleotides are TGCGCCACCCCTTGGTCCCTCGGACAGGGAACCTACGAGCAGTACTTC.

Of note for this clone: Other nucleotide sequences from this sample produce the same CDR3. V is TRBV18 and J is TRBJ2-5; 15 nucleotides agree with TRBD2. The CDR3 runs 17 residues. Germline V gene sequence: CDR1 KGHSH, CDR2 LQKENI. The V segment lost 0 bases and the J segment 2 bases; nucleotides outside the gene matches: 1. In DNA, the CDR3 is TGTGCCAGCTCACCACCCGGACTAGCGGGGGGGCAAGAGACCCAGTACTTC. Protein product: CASSPPGLAGGQETQYF.

V is TRBV19 and J is TRBJ1-1; possibly TRBD1 for D (6 bases). This CDR3 comprises 15 residues. Trimming cost V 3 bases and J 0 bases, with 11 bases left between them. CDR1 LNHDA and CDR2 SQIVND come from the germline V gene (reference sequence). CDR3 DNA: TGTGCCAGTAGTATGGGACACTTCATGAACACTGAAGCTTTCTTT. Protein sequence: CASSMGHFMNTEAFF. Based on the CDR3 plus reference TRBV19 and TRBJ1-1, the full variable domain is DGGITQSPKYLFRKEGQNVTLSCEQNLNHDAMYWYRQDPGQGLRLIYYSQIVNDFQKGDIAEGYSVSREKKESFPLTVTSAQKNPTAFYLCASSMGHFMNTEAFFGQGTRLTVV.

This clone came up many times. The genes are TRBV5-6 and TRBJ2-3; D perhaps matches TRBD2 (6 bases). Germline assignment: CDR1 SGHDT and CDR2 YYEEEE. The ends were cut back, 0 bases at V and 0 bases at J, with 11 bases in the middle. CDR3 size: 16 residues. The CDR3 sequence is CASSLGSGVSTDTQYF. The CDR3 DNA follows: TGTGCCAGCAGCTTGGGATCGGGGGTTAGCACAGATACGCAGTATTTT. The full variable domain, rest sourced from reference TRBV5-6 and TRBJ2-3, is DAGVTQSPTHLIKTRGQQVTLRCSPKSGHDTVSWYQQALGQGPQFIFQYYEEEERQRGNFPDRFSGHQFPNYSSELNVNALLLGDSALYLCASSLGSGVSTDTQYFGPGTRLTVL.

The rearrangement uses TRBV19 and TRBJ1-5; D is undetermined. V lost 7 bases and J lost 2, with 15 bases in between. In germline, CDR1 is LNHDA, CDR2 SQIVND (reference sequence). This CDR3 is built from 15 residues. CDR3 residues: CASTPLGRGNQPQHF. The CDR3 coding sequence is TGTGCCAGTACCCCCCTCGGGAGGGGCAATCAGCCCCAGCATTTT.

The chain has TRBV2 and TRBJ2-7; tentatively, D is TRBD1 (6 bases). The germline V gene encodes CDR1 SNHLY and CDR2 FYNNEI. V shed 6 bases and J shed 3 bases, with 15 bases lying between them. This CDR3 is 14 amino acids long. The CDR3 is CASSTQGPGYEQYF. CDR3 sequence (DNA): TGTGCCAGCAGCACTCAGGGGCCCGGCTACGAGCAGTACTTC.

The chain uses TRBV7-8 and TRBJ1-3, with 11 bases identical to TRBD1. Trimming removed 5 bases from V and 4 bases from J; junction bases left unmatched: 10. The CDR3 loop spans 17 amino acids. Looked up from germline, CDR1 is SGHVS and CDR2 is FQNEAQ. This chain's CDR3 is CASSPRTGGANGNTIYF. For the CDR3, the DNA is TGTGCCAGCAGCCCCAGGACAGGGGGCGCAAACGGAAACACCATATATTTT.

The chain uses TRBV2 and TRBJ2-2, with unresolved D. Germline V CDR1 and CDR2: SNHLY, FYNNEI. V gave up 4 bases and J gave up 6 bases, with 9 bases separating them. This CDR3 is built from 13 residues. CDR3 loop: CASSVSFPGELFF. CDR3 nucleotides: TGTGCCAGCAGTGTTAGTTTCCCCGGGGAGCTGTTTTTT.

J is TRBJ1-5 and V is TRBV27; 7 nucleotides agree with TRBD1. V lost 3 bases, J lost 6 bases, and 2 bases stayed unmatched. The CDR3 covers 13 residues. The germline gives CDR1 MNHEY, CDR2 SMNVEV (reference sequence). CDR3 sequence (DNA): TGTGCCAGCAGTTTGACAGGGATTCAGCCCCAGCATTTT. It yields the protein CASSLTGIQPQHF.

The chain is built from TRBV4-1 and TRBJ2-3, with 10 positions matching TRBD2. This CDR3 comprises 16 residues. CDR1 is MGHRA, CDR2 YSYEKL, per germline. Trimming took 3 bases from V and 4 from J; bases not matched to a gene: 7. The CDR3 loop is CASSHQSGRDADTQYF. The DNA of the CDR3 is TGCGCCAGCAGCCACCAGAGCGGGAGGGACGCAGATACGCAGTATTTT.

The rearrangement links TRBV5-4 to TRBJ2-7; a weak D match, TRBD2 (5 bases). This CDR3 spans 13 amino acids. V lost 0 bases and J lost 6, with 10 bases in between. Germline V CDR1 and CDR2: SGHNT, YYREEE (reference sequence). The CDR3 sequence: CASSLELGREQYF. CDR3 sequence (DNA): TGTGCCAGCAGCTTGGAACTAGGGCGCGAGCAGTACTTC.

V usage is TRBV7-9 and J usage is TRBJ2-1, with 10 bases aligning to TRBD2. With 1 base clipped from V and 12 bases from J, the junction kept 9 bases outside the gene matches. The CDR3 has 15 residues. CDR1 and CDR2 (germline): SEHNR, FQNEAQ (reference sequence). For the CDR3, the DNA is TGTGCCAGCAGCTTAGTTCTAGCGGGAGATTTGGTGCAGTTCTTC. It encodes CASSLVLAGDLVQFF.

Points on this clone: The junction and the germline gene differ at one end; a read error may be behind it. The chain couples TRBV10-3 to TRBJ2-3; D gene ambiguous. Germline V CDR1 and CDR2: ENHRY, SYGVKD. CDR3 length: 11 amino acids. The CDR3 DNA sequence: TGTGCCATCAGTGACACAGACACGCAGTATTTT. Amino acid sequence: CAISDTDTQYF.

The chain links TRBV9 to TRBJ2-1; D gene ambiguous. Trimming took 0 bases from V and 9 from J, leaving 4 bases between them. Looked up from germline, CDR1 is SGDLS and CDR2 is YYNGEE. The CDR3 sequence is 11 residues long. The CDR3, as DNA: TGTGCCAGCAGCGTAGGTCTTGAGCAGTTCTTC. As protein: CASSVGLEQFF. Variable domain in full (rest from reference TRBV9 and TRBJ2-1): DSGVTQTPKHLITATGQRVTLRCSPRSGDLSVYWYQQSLDQGLQFLIQYYNGEERAKGNILERFSAQQFPDLHSELNLSSLELGDSALYFCASSVGLEQFFGPGTRLTVL.